The entry below describes one TCR beta chain. Its specificity is not known. This specimen comes from a study of monozygotic twins with inflammatory bowel disease. Points from the study as a whole: Perhaps reflecting limited power, concordant and discordant twins did not differ in repertoire similarity.

Making each TCR library took 3,000 to 4,500 ng of total RNA. Each sample's cDNA came from eight separate reactions. Template-switch reactions added UMIs with a 6-nucleotide sample barcode. One entry per CDR3 protein, without DNA, is what TCRdb gives after re-calling the 5' RACE reads. Its table lists some 330,000 distinct CDR3 sequences. Sequenced material: blood. The clonotype originates from a human donor with ulcerative colitis or Crohn's disease, or a healthy co-twin of an affected twin (not recorded which).

CDR3 residues: CASSAGPPYEQYF. V usage is TRBV12-3 or TRBV12-4 and J usage is TRBJ2-7; TCRdb's D gene call, TRBD1, goes unchecked for lack of DNA. This CDR3 contains 13 residues.